The sequence of this TCR beta chain was determined in a study of T cell repertoires in cytomegalovirus infection. At the level of the study: Signatures in public TCR beta sequences pointed to both CMV infection and matching HLA type. Points from the study as a whole: Clonotypes of TCR beta that were HLA-C-restricted and CMV-specific dominated the ex vivo response.

One entry per CDR3 protein, called by TCRdb with MiXCR from the reads. The repertoire holds around 530,000 distinct CDR3 sequences, with 15% to 20% as singletons. This clonotype was detected only a few times. Its target is not known. This TCR came from a human donor in good health (CMV status not recorded). Some clones in this sample may be carry-over from other donors' samples. Sequenced input: CD8+ T cells from PBMCs.

The CDR3 region has the DNA TGTGCCAGCAGCTTCCCCTACTCCAATGAGCAGTTCTTC. It encodes CASSFPYSNEQFF. The chain carries TRBV11-2 and TRBJ2-1; no firm D call. Trimming shortened V by 3 bases and J by 6 bases, and 9 bases separated the two germline ends. This CDR3 is built from 13 residues. Germline V gives CDR1 SGHAT, CDR2 FQNNGV.